These T cell receptor beta chains were read from a single sample in a study of CD8 T cells in ankylosing spondylitis. TCRdb re-derived calls from the 5' RACE reads in MiXCR, one entry per CDR3 protein. This table holds a few hundred thousand distinct CDR3 sequences, 15% to 20% found once. The specimen sequenced was blood, either unsorted or a sorted T cell fraction (not recorded which). The origin of the receptors is a male donor with ankylosing spondylitis or in good health (not recorded which). CDR3s include the opening cysteine and the closing phenylalanine or tryptophan. A D gene is named only where the DNA matches it firmly. The size field is filled for only some rows; it gives once, few, many or a size class.

DNA: TGTGCCAGCAGCCAAGAGCTTCCCAGCCTCCAAGAGACCCAGTACTTC
CDR3: CASSQELPSLQETQYF
J: TRBJ2-5
size: .
D: .
V: TRBV3-1

DNA: TGTGCCAGCAGTTACGCTAACAATGAGCAGTTCTTC
CDR3: CASSYANNEQFF
J: TRBJ2-1
size: once
D: .
V: TRBV27

DNA: TGCAGCGTTGACGTCCCAGGGGGTCACAATGAGCAGTTCTTC
CDR3: CSVDVPGGHNEQFF
J: TRBJ2-1
size: few
D: TRBD1
V: TRBV29-1

DNA: TGCAGCGCCTACGGGGTAGTGAACAATGAGCAGTTCTTC
CDR3: CSAYGVVNNEQFF
J: TRBJ2-1
size: .
D: .
V: TRBV29-1

DNA: TGTGCCAGCAGTGAAGCGGGGACTAGCGAGATCTACGAGCAGTACTTC
CDR3: CASSEAGTSEIYEQYF
J: TRBJ2-7
size: few
D: TRBD2
V: TRBV6-1

DNA: TGCAGCGTTGACGAACCGCAGGAACCCTATGGCTACACCTTC
CDR3: CSVDEPQEPYGYTF
J: TRBJ1-2
size: few
D: .
V: TRBV29-1

DNA: TGTGCCTCTAGCGGGAGGGCCATGAACACCGGGGAGCTGTTTTTT
CDR3: CASSGRAMNTGELFF
J: TRBJ2-2
size: few
D: TRBD2
V: TRBV27

DNA: TGTGCCAGCAGCGTAGACAGGGGGGGATCCTACGAGCAGTACTTC
CDR3: CASSVDRGGSYEQYF
J: TRBJ2-7
size: few
D: .
V: TRBV9

DNA: TGTGCCAGCAGCACCCGGCAGGAGTCGGTGAACACTGAAGCTTTCTTT
CDR3: CASSTRQESVNTEAFF
J: TRBJ1-1
size: many
D: .
V: TRBV9

DNA: TGTGCTAGCAGCAAGGGAGAGCAAGAGACCCAGTACTTC
CDR3: CASSKGEQETQYF
J: TRBJ2-5
size: .
D: .
V: TRBV7-7

DNA: TGCGCCAGCAGCCAACCAGGACCGGGGCGTTTCGAGCAGTACTTC
CDR3: CASSQPGPGRFEQYF
J: TRBJ2-7
size: few
D: .
V: TRBV4-1

DNA: TGCGCCAGCCTCGACGAGTACACCGGGGAGCTGTTTTTT
CDR3: CASLDEYTGELFF
J: TRBJ2-2
size: few
D: .
V: TRBV4-1

DNA: TGTGCCAGCAGCCAAGACTTCTTCACCTCCTACGAGCAGTACTTC
CDR3: CASSQDFFTSYEQYF
J: TRBJ2-7
size: .
D: .
V: TRBV4-2

DNA: TGTGCCAGCAGGGAAGCCAGGAACTCCTACGAGCAGTACTTC
CDR3: CASREARNSYEQYF
J: TRBJ2-7
size: .
D: .
V: TRBV2